Shown below are 13 T cell receptor beta chains from a single sample sequenced in a study of radiotherapy plus CTLA-4 blockade in lung cancer. Generated by immunoSEQ multiplex PCR, the TCRdb table keeps only in-frame clones and is missing some. There are about 49,000 clones in the sample; about 85% occur only once, and around a quarter lies in the top ten. Sequenced here: peripheral blood, sampled from a patient treated with radiotherapy plus ipilimumab. All receptors derive from a human donor with non-small cell lung cancer whose response to radiotherapy plus ipilimumab could not be evaluated.

The chain combines TRBV10-3 with TRBJ2-2, with 13 bases matching TRBD2. Germline V gives CDR1 ENHRY, CDR2 SYGVKD. This CDR3 contains 16 residues. V shed 4 bases, J shed 7 bases, and the junction held 6 bases outside the gene matches. CDR3 DNA sequence: TGTGCCATCAGTGGGGGACTAGCGGGAAGGATCGGGGAGCTGTTTTTT. It codes for CAISGGLAGRIGELFF.

V gene TRBV28 combines with J gene TRBJ1-5; 11 bases are shared with TRBD1. The CDR3 extends over 17 amino acids. From germline, CDR1 is MDHEN and CDR2 SYDVKM. J lost 3 bases, V lost 4 bases, and 8 bases had no gene match. CDR3 residues: CASSSMGQGGYNQPQHF. In DNA, the CDR3 is TGTGCCAGCAGTTCGATGGGACAGGGGGGGTACAATCAGCCCCAGCATTTT. Variable domain in full (rest from reference TRBV28 and TRBJ1-5): DVKVTQSSRYLVKRTGEKVFLECVQDMDHENMFWYRQDPGLGLRLIYFSYDVKMKEKGDIPEGYSVSREKKERFSLILESASTNQTSMYLCASSSMGQGGYNQPQHFGDGTRLSIL.

This clone was seen more than once but under ten times. The J gene is TRBJ1-4, the V gene TRBV5-4; unclear D gene. This CDR3 has 17 amino acids. Germline CDR1 and CDR2: SGHNT and YYREEE (reference sequence). Trimming cost V 5 bases and J 3 bases, with 20 bases left between them. CDR3 coding DNA: TGTGCCAGCAGAGACAAGGAGAAGGACGGGGCTAATGAAAAACTGTTTTTT. It codes for CASRDKEKDGANEKLFF.

This clone was observed once. V usage is TRBV7-9 and J usage is TRBJ2-7; no clear D gene. CDR3 length: 11 residues. Looked up from germline, CDR1 is SEHNR and CDR2 is FQNEAQ (reference sequence). V was trimmed by 5 bases and J by 3 bases, leaving 5 bases between them. DNA for the CDR3: TGTGCCAGCAGCGGAGACTACGAGCAGTACTTC. Protein product: CASSGDYEQYF.

This chain links TRBV2 with TRBJ1-2, with TRBD1 as a possible D gene (6 bases). The CDR3 contains 12 residues. The germline gives CDR1 SNHLY, CDR2 FYNNEI. Trimming pared 6 bases from V and 8 bases from J, leaving 13 bases between. The CDR3 sequence: CASSNGQYGYTF. CDR3 nucleotide sequence: TGTGCCAGCAGCAACGGACAGTACGGCTACACCTTC.

This sequence joins TRBV28 and TRBJ1-2; 7 bases are a match to TRBD1. CDR3 length: 13 residues. From germline, CDR1 is MDHEN and CDR2 SYDVKM. Trimming took 5 bases from V and 4 from J; bases not matched to a gene: 4. The CDR3 spells CASSIGTAYGYTF. The CDR3 DNA is TGTGCCAGCAGTATAGGGACAGCCTATGGCTACACCTTC.

The CDR3 is CASSLEYEQYF. The CDR3 region has the DNA TGTGCCAGCAGTCTAGAGTACGAGCAGTACTTC. The chain recombines TRBV6-1 with TRBJ2-5; no clear D. Matching the DNA end better, TRBJ2-7 makes the J call doubtful. CDR1 is MNHNS, CDR2 SASEGT, per germline. The CDR3 length is 11 residues.

This chain links TRBV11-2 with TRBJ2-7; weak D call: TRBD2 (5 bases). CDR1 is SGHAT and CDR2 is FQNNGV in the germline V gene. The CDR3 is 13 residues long. Trimming stripped 5 bases from V and 2 bases from J, with 10 bases between. The CDR3 loop is CASSTWEPYEQYF. The CDR3 DNA is TGTGCCAGCAGCACCTGGGAGCCCTACGAGCAGTACTTC.

This clone was counted a few times. The chain is built from TRBV29-1 and TRBJ1-1; no clear D. Germline values: CDR1 SQVTM, CDR2 ANQGSEA. The CDR3 is 14 amino acids. V was shortened by 7 bases and J by 0 bases, with 15 bases between the two germline ends. The CDR3 protein is CSAASEQMNTEAFF. The DNA of the CDR3 is TGCAGCGCCGCCTCAGAACAGATGAACACTGAAGCTTTCTTT.

V usage is TRBV9 and J usage is TRBJ1-1; 8 bases fit TRBD1. CDR3 length equals 15 residues. The V gene end was trimmed by 5 bases and the J gene end by 1 base; junction bases not matched to a gene: 7. The V gene's germline CDR1 is SGDLS and CDR2 YYNGEE. The CDR3 nucleotides are TGTGCCAGCAGTGCCCCAGGGGGCCCGAACACTGAAGCTTTCTTT. It yields the protein CASSAPGGPNTEAFF.

This chain joins TRBV9 and TRBJ2-1; 9 bases line up with TRBD2. From germline, CDR1 is SGDLS and CDR2 YYNGEE. The CDR3 has 16 amino acids. With 3 bases clipped from V and 12 bases from J, the junction kept 16 bases outside the gene matches. Here the CDR3 DNA reads TGTGCCAGCAGCGATTCTCTAGCGGGACCATCCCTGGGGCAGTTCTTC. It specifies CASSDSLAGPSLGQFF.

J is TRBJ2-1 and V is TRBV4-1; TRBD2 agrees at 13 bases. This CDR3 comprises 15 residues. Germline V gene data show CDR1 as MGHRA and CDR2 as YSYEKL. Trimming cost V 3 bases and J 8 bases; bases outside gene matches: 4. CDR3 region: CASSHRTSGSYEQFF. CDR3 sequence (DNA): TGCGCCAGCAGCCACCGGACTAGCGGGAGCTATGAGCAGTTCTTC.

The J gene is TRBJ1-5, the V gene TRBV6-6; D gene uncertain. The germline gives CDR1 MNHNY, CDR2 SVGAGI (reference sequence). The CDR3 extends over 13 amino acids. V shed 7 bases and J shed 0 bases, with 7 bases lying between them. CDR3 bases: TGTGCCAGCATTGGCAGTAGCAATCAGCCCCAGCATTTT. This sequence encodes CASIGSSNQPQHF.